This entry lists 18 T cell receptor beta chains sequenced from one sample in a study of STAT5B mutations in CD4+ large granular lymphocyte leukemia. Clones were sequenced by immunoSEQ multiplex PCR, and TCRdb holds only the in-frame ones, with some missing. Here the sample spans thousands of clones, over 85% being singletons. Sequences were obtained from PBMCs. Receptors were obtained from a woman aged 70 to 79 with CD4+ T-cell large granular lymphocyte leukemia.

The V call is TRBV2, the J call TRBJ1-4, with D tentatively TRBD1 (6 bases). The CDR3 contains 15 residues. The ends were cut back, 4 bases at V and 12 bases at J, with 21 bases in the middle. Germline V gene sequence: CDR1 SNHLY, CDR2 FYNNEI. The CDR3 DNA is TGTGCCAGCAGTGTTTCCCAGGGGAAGGCTGACGAACTGTTTTTT. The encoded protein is CASSVSQGKADELFF.

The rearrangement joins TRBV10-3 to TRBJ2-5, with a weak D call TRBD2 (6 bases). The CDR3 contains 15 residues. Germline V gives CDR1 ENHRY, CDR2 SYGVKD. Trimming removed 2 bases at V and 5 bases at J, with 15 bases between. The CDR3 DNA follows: TGTGCCATCAGTGAGAGTGGGGACTCCCTGGAGACCCAGTACTTC. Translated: CAISESGDSLETQYF.

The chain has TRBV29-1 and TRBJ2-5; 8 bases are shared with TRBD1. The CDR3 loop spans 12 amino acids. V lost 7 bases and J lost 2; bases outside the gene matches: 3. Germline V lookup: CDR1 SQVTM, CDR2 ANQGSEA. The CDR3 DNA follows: TGCAGCGGGCGGACAGGGCAAGAGACCCAGTACTTC. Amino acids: CSGRTGQETQYF.

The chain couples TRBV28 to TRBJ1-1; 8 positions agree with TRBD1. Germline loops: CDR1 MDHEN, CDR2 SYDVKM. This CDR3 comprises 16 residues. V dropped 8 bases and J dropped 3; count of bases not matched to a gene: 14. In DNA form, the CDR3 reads TGTGCCAGCCACCGGGGAGGCGGACAGGGTTACACTGAAGCTTTCTTT. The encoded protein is CASHRGGGQGYTEAFF.

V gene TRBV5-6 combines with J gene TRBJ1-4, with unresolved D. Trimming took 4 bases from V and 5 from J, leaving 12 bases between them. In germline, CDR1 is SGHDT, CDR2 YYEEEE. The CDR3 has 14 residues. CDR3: CASSRFGGNEKLFF. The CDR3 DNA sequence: TGTGCCAGCAGCCGTTTTGGAGGGAATGAAAAACTGTTTTTT.

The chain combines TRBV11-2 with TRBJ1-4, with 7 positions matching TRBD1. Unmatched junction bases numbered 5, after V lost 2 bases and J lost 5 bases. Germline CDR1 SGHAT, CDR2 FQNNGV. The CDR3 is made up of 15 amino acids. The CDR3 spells CASSLRQGYNEKLFF. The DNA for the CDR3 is TGTGCCAGCAGCTTACGACAGGGTTACAATGAAAAACTGTTTTTT.

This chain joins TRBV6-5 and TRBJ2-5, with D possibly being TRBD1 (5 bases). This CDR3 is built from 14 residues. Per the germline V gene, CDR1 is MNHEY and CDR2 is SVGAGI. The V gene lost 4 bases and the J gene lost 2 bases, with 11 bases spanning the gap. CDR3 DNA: TGTGCCAGCAGTTCCCCCAAGGGGCAAGAGACCCAGTACTTC. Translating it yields CASSSPKGQETQYF.

CDR3 loop: CASSLEGYSGANVLTF. CDR3 coding DNA: TGTGCCAGCAGCTTAGAGGGGTATTCTGGGGCCAACGTCCTGACTTTC. This chain joins TRBV7-9 and TRBJ2-6, with D possibly TRBD1 on 5 matching bases. The CDR3 has 16 residues. Trimming took off 1 base at V and 1 base at J, with 8 bases between the two ends. Germline loops: CDR1 SEHNR, CDR2 FQNEAQ (reference sequence).

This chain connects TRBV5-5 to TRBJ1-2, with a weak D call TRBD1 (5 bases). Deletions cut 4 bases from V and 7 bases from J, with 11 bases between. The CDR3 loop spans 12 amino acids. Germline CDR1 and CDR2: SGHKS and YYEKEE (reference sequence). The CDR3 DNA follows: TGTGCCAGCAGCCCGTCGGGGGGTGGCTACACCTTC. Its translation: CASSPSGGGYTF.

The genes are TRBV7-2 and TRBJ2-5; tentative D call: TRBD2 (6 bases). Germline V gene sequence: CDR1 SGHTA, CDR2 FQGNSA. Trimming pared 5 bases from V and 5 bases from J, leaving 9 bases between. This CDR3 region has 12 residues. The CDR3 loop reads CASSRGGETQYF. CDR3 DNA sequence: TGTGCCAGCAGCCGAGGAGGGGAGACCCAGTACTTC.

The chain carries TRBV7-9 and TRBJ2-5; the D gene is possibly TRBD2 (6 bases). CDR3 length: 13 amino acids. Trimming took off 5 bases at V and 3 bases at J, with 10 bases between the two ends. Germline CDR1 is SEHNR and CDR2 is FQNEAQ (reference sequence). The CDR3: CASSAGNEETQYF. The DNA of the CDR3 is TGTGCCAGCAGCGCGGGGAATGAAGAGACCCAGTACTTC. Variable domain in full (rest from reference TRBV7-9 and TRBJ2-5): DTGVSQNPRHKITKRGQNVTFRCDPISEHNRLYWYRQTLGQGPEFLTYFQNEAQLEKSRLLSDRFSAERPKGSFSTLEIQRTEQGDSAMYLCASSAGNEETQYFGPGTRLLVL.

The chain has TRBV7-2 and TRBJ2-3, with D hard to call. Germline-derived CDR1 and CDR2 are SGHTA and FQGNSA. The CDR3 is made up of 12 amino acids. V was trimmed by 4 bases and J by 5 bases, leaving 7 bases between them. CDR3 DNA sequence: TGTGCCAGCAGCTCGGTCCGAGATACGCAGTATTTT. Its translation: CASSSVRDTQYF.

CDR3 loop: CASGSYEQYF. The CDR3 DNA sequence: TGTGCCAGCGGCAGTTACGAGCAGTACTTC. V usage is TRBV7-9 and J usage is TRBJ2-7; D call uncertain. This CDR3 contains 10 residues. V gave up 8 bases and J gave up 4 bases, with 6 bases separating them. Looked up from germline, CDR1 is SEHNR and CDR2 is FQNEAQ (reference sequence). Using reference TRBV7-9 and TRBJ2-7 for the parts outside the CDR3, the full variable domain is DTGVSQNPRHKITKRGQNVTFRCDPISEHNRLYWYRQTLGQGPEFLTYFQNEAQLEKSRLLSDRFSAERPKGSFSTLEIQRTEQGDSAMYLCASGSYEQYFGPGTRLTVT.

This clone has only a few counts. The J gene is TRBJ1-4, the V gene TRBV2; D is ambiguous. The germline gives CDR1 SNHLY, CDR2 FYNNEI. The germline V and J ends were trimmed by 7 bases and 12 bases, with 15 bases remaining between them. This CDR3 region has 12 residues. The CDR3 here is CASTAWERELFF. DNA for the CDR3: TGTGCCAGCACCGCCTGGGAGAGGGAACTGTTTTTT.

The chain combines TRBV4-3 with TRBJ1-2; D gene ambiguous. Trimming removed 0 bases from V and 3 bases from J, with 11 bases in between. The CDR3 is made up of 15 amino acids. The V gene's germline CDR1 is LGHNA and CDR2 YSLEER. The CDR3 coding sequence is TGCGCCAGCAGCCAAGAATCGGAACCTTACTATGGCTACACCTTC. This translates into CASSQESEPYYGYTF.

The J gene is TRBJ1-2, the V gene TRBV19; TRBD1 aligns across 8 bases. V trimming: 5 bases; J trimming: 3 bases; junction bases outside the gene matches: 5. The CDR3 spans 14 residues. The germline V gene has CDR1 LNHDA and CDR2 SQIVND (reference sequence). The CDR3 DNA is TGTGCCAGTAGTGGACAGGGTGCCGACTATGGCTACACCTTC. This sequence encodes CASSGQGADYGYTF.

CDR3 in amino acids: CASSPRMGQGGTEAFF. Written as DNA, the CDR3 is TGTGCCAGCAGCCCCCGTATGGGACAGGGCGGCACTGAAGCTTTCTTT. The chain carries TRBV14 and TRBJ1-1; TRBD1 aligns across 9 bases. The germline V gene encodes CDR1 SGHDN and CDR2 FVKESK. With 4 bases clipped from V and 4 bases from J, the junction kept 10 bases outside the gene matches. The CDR3 is 16 amino acids.

Here the CDR3 reads CASSQDERDVLQPQHF. In DNA, the CDR3 is TGCGCCAGCAGCCAAGATGAGAGGGACGTGCTTCAGCCCCAGCATTTT. This chain links TRBV4-1 with TRBJ1-5; D is perhaps TRBD1 (5 bases). Germline values: CDR1 MGHRA, CDR2 YSYEKL. The CDR3 length is 16 residues. V lost 0 bases and J 6 bases, leaving 15 bases between the germline ends.